This T cell receptor beta chain was identified in a study of blood T cell repertoires in COVID-19. The V gene lost 4 bases and the J gene lost 5 bases, with 8 bases spanning the gap. Per the germline V gene, CDR1 is GTSNPN and CDR2 is SVGIG (reference sequence). This CDR3 contains 11 residues. Assay: immunoSEQ multiplex PCR; the TCRdb copy retains only in-frame clones and omits some. The table lists around 150,000 clones, over 60% of them singletons. The V call is TRBV30, the J call TRBJ2-5; the D gene is possibly TRBD2 (5 bases). The sample comprised peripheral blood. This receptor was taken from a man between 60 and 70 years old with acute or convalescent COVID-19. The CDR3, as DNA: TGTGCCTGGATAACGGGGGAGACCCAGTACTTC. This sequence encodes CAWITGETQYF.